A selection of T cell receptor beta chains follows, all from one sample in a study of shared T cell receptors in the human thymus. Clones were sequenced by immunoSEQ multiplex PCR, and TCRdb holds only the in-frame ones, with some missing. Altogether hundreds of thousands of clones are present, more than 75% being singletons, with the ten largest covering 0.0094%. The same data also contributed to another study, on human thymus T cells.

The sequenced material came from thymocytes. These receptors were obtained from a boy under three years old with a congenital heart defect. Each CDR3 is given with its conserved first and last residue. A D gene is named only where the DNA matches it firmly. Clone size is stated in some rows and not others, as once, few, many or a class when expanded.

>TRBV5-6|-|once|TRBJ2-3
CASSLGHWSGFTDTQYF
TGTGCCAGCAGCTTGGGTCATTGGAGCGGATTCACAGATACGCAGTATTTT
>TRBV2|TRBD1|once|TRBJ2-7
CASSERDRCLYEQYF
TGTGCCAGCAGTGAACGGGACAGGTGCCTCTACGAGCAGTACTTC
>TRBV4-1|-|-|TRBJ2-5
CASSQGTKRETQYF
TGCGCCAGCAGCCAAGGGACAAAACGGGAGACCCAGTACTTC
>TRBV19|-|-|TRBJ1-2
CASRTPGKGNYGYTF
TGTGCCAGTAGGACACCAGGGAAGGGAAACTATGGCTACACCTTC
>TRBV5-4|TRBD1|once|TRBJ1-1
CASSGGTGMHTEAFF
TGTGCCAGCAGCGGAGGGACAGGGATGCACACTGAAGCTTTCTTT
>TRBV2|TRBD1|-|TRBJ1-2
CASSHRGGGYTF
TGTGCCAGCAGTCACAGGGGGGGAGGCTACACCTTC
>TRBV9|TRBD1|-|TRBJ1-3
CASSAGGPSGNTIYF
TGTGCCAGCAGTGCAGGGGGACCCTCTGGAAACACCATATATTTT
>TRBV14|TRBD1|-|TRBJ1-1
CASVGQGPEAFF
TGTGCCAGCGTAGGACAGGGTCCTGAAGCTTTCTTT
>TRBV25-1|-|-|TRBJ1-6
CASRGSVGPRWF
TGTGCCAGCAGGGGCTCGGTGGGCCCCAGGTGGTTT
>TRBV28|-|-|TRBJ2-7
CASSLDTLYEQYF
TGTGCCAGCAGTTTAGACACGCTCTACGAGCAGTACTTC
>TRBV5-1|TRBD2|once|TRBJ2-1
CASSFGGRGSYNEQFF
TGCGCCAGCAGCTTTGGGGGGAGGGGCTCCTACAATGAGCAGTTCTTC
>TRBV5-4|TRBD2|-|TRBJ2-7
CASSSPPGTKLSEQYF
TGTGCCAGCAGCTCCCCCCCCGGGACTAAGCTTTCCGAGCAGTACTTC
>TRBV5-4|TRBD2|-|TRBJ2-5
CASSLGGLAGRQETQYF
TGTGCCAGCAGCTTGGGGGGACTAGCGGGCCGACAAGAGACCCAGTACTTC
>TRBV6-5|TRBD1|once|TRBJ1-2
CASSYRGQAYGYTF
TGTGCCAGCAGTTACCGAGGACAGGCTTATGGCTACACCTTC
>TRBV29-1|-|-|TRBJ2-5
CSVGTKETQYF
TGCAGCGTTGGGACTAAAGAGACCCAGTACTTC
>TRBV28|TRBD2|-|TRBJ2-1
CASSLSLTSGRAHQFF
TGTGCCAGCAGTTTATCCCTAACTAGCGGGAGGGCCCATCAGTTCTTC
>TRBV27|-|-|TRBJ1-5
CASRQYSNQPQHF
TGTGCCAGCAGACAATATAGCAATCAGCCCCAGCATTTT
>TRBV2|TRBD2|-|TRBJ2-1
CASSEAAPKRENYNEQFF
TGTGCCAGCAGTGAAGCGGCTCCCAAGCGGGAAAACTACAATGAGCAGTTCTTC
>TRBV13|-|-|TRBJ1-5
CASSLGGADVHSNQPQHF
TGTGCCAGCAGCTTAGGGGGGGCGGACGTCCATAGCAATCAGCCCCAGCATTTT
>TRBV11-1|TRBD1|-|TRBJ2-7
CASSLEYRGHPSYEQYF
TGTGCCAGCAGCTTAGAATACAGGGGTCACCCTTCCTACGAGCAGTACTTC
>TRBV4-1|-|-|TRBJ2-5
CASSQDDARGGEETQYF
TGCGCCAGCAGCCAAGATGACGCTAGGGGGGGGGAAGAGACCCAGTACTTC
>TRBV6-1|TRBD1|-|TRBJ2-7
CASSSGTGNEQYF
TGTGCCAGCAGTTCCGGGACAGGCAACGAGCAGTACTTC
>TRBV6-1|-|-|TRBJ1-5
CASSEEGGNNQPQHF
TGTGCCAGCAGTGAAGAAGGAGGGAACAATCAGCCCCAGCATTTT
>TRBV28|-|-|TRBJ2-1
CASSFRGSAGVGHEQFF
TGTGCCAGCAGTTTCAGGGGTTCTGCCGGTGTAGGGCATGAGCAGTTCTTC